Shown below are 16 T cell receptor beta chains from a single sample sequenced in a study of beta chain features in type 1 diabetes. Findings and limits, study-wide: Significant though moderate, a shortening of TCRB CDR3s appeared in all four CD4+ subsets of Type 1 diabetes patients.

Expressed TCRB transcripts were sequenced, since all the RNA that had been isolated was reverse transcribed. The protocol was immunoSEQ multiplex PCR, while the TCRdb copy is restricted to in-frame clones and leaves out a portion. The table includes under 300,000 clones, more than 15% detected once. The antigens these receptors bind are not known. Sequencing was done on a sample of naive CD4+ T cells from blood. All receptors derive from a young man with type 1 diabetes.

The V gene is TRBV9, the J gene TRBJ2-2, with TRBD1 as a possible D gene (5 bases). Trimming pared 0 bases from V and 1 base from J, leaving 10 bases between. Germline V gives CDR1 SGDLS, CDR2 YYNGEE. The CDR3 totals 16 residues. CDR3 region: CASSVEPGQNTGELFF. The CDR3 coding sequence is TGTGCCAGCAGCGTAGAGCCAGGGCAGAACACCGGGGAGCTGTTTTTT.

The genes are TRBV15 and TRBJ2-2; 7 bases line up with TRBD2. The CDR3 totals 14 residues. With V trimmed by 1 base and J by 4 bases, 0 bases remained unmatched. Germline loops: CDR1 LNHNV, CDR2 YYDKDF (reference sequence). CDR3 protein: CATSRAGGTGELFF. The CDR3 DNA sequence: TGTGCCACCAGCAGAGCGGGAGGCACCGGGGAGCTGTTTTTT.

This chain uses TRBV5-1 with TRBJ2-2; no clear D. Germline V CDR1 and CDR2: SGHRS, YFSETQ. Trimming removed 4 bases from V and 7 bases from J, with 17 bases in between. The CDR3 has 15 amino acids. CDR3 nucleotide sequence: TGCGCCAGCAGCGGTCCCGGAAGTTTAGGCGGGGAGCTGTTTTTT. This codes for CASSGPGSLGGELFF.

Only a few counts were recorded for this clone. This chain uses TRBV13 with TRBJ1-2; no clear D. The V end lost 4 bases, the J end lost 5 bases, and 14 bases lay between the germline ends. The CDR3 spans 14 residues. Germline values: CDR1 PRHDT, CDR2 FYEKMQ (reference sequence). The CDR3 sequence: CASSSPTVGYGYTF. As DNA, the CDR3 is TGTGCCAGCAGCTCACCGACTGTCGGATATGGCTACACCTTC.

This clone showed up just a few times. The chain uses TRBV7-9 and TRBJ2-3; D gene unclear. V lost 1 base and J 2 bases, leaving 4 bases between the germline ends. The CDR3 spans 13 residues. Germline CDR1 reads SEHNR; CDR2 reads FQNEAQ (reference sequence). The CDR3 nucleotides are TGTGCCAGCAGCTTAGAGCACACAGATACGCAGTATTTT. Its translation: CASSLEHTDTQYF.

This rearrangement joins TRBV9 to TRBJ2-6; D gene uncertain. CDR3 size: 15 residues. Germline V gene data show CDR1 as SGDLS and CDR2 as YYNGEE. V gave up 0 bases and J gave up 3 bases, with 7 bases separating them. The CDR3 loop is CASSVVPNGANVLTF. The DNA for the CDR3 is TGTGCCAGCAGCGTAGTTCCAAATGGGGCCAACGTCCTGACTTTC.

The chain links TRBV27 to TRBJ2-3, with D hard to call. V was clipped by 6 bases and J by 2 bases, with 6 bases between them. The CDR3 totals 12 residues. CDR1 MNHEY and CDR2 SMNVEV come from the germline V gene (reference sequence). DNA of the CDR3: TGTGCCAGCAGGGGCATCACAGATACGCAGTATTTT. Translation: CASRGITDTQYF.

This clone has just a few counts. V gene TRBV28 combines with J gene TRBJ2-7; 11 bases agree with TRBD1. V lost 5 bases, J lost 5 bases, and 11 bases stayed unmatched. The germline V gene encodes CDR1 MDHEN and CDR2 SYDVKM. The CDR3 runs 16 residues. CDR3 protein: CASSLLGTGGRHEQYF. DNA for the CDR3: TGTGCCAGCAGTCTCCTAGGGACAGGGGGACGGCACGAGCAGTACTTC.

This chain connects TRBV7-2 to TRBJ2-4; D possibly matches TRBD1 or TRBD2 (5 bases each). The germline gives CDR1 SGHTA, CDR2 FQGNSA. The CDR3 sequence is 15 residues long. The V and J ends lost 4 bases and 8 bases respectively, with 18 bases between them. The CDR3 is CASSSQGGRGDIQYF. The CDR3 DNA follows: TGTGCCAGCAGCTCCCAAGGCGGACGAGGGGACATTCAGTACTTC.

This chain connects TRBV4-1 to TRBJ1-5; D remains ambiguous. Germline lookup yields CDR1 MGHRA and CDR2 YSYEKL. Trimming took 0 bases from V and 6 from J, leaving 12 bases between them. There are 15 residues in the CDR3. CDR3 sequence reads: CASSQDITVSQPQHF. The CDR3, as DNA: TGCGCCAGCAGCCAAGATATCACCGTTAGTCAGCCCCAGCATTTT.

This clone has a handful of counts. V gene TRBV20-1 combines with J gene TRBJ2-1, with 9 bases aligning to TRBD1. Per germline, CDR1 DFQATT and CDR2 SNEGSKA (reference sequence). The V segment lost 1 base and the J segment 15 bases; nucleotides outside the gene matches: 4. This CDR3 contains 11 residues. This chain's CDR3 is CSARGQGGPFF. The CDR3 region has the DNA TGCAGTGCTAGAGGACAGGGGGGACCGTTCTTC.

The chain carries TRBV23-1 and TRBJ2-7, with D tentatively TRBD2 (6 bases). TRBV23-1 is an ORF, and what it does is uncertain. The V end was cut by 8 bases, the J end by 6 bases, with 32 bases between. CDR3 length: 18 amino acids. In nucleotides, the CDR3 is TGCGCCAGCGGTGCAGGGAGGACTTCGACCGGAACACTCTGCGAGCAGTACTTC. It is translated as CASGAGRTSTGTLCEQYF.

This clone was seen more than once but under ten times. The chain employs TRBV4-1 and TRBJ2-1; 7 bases map to TRBD1. Germline values: CDR1 MGHRA, CDR2 YSYEKL. Trimming removed 0 bases from V and 6 bases from J; junction bases left unmatched: 8. This CDR3 comprises 16 residues. The CDR3 loop reads CASSQEGQRRINEQFF. CDR3 in DNA: TGCGCCAGCAGCCAAGAGGGACAGAGGAGGATCAATGAGCAGTTCTTC.

This clone was seen a handful of times. J is TRBJ2-7 and V is TRBV29-1; weak D call: TRBD2 (5 bases). Germline-derived CDR1 and CDR2 are SQVTM and ANQGSEA. The length of the CDR3 is 13 residues. The ends were cut back, 1 base at V and 2 bases at J, with 9 bases in the middle. In DNA form, the CDR3 reads TGCAGCGTTGAAGGAGCGGATACCTACGAGCAGTACTTC. Translation gives CSVEGADTYEQYF.

V is TRBV29-1 and J is TRBJ2-3; D may correspond to TRBD1 or TRBD2 (5 bases each). With 7 bases removed from V and 2 bases from J, the gap between germline ends came to 16 bases. Germline V CDR1 and CDR2: SQVTM, ANQGSEA. This CDR3 has 14 amino acids. The CDR3 DNA is TGCAGCGCCAACTTAGAGGGGCCCACAGATACGCAGTATTTT. As protein: CSANLEGPTDTQYF.

This sequence joins TRBV5-1 and TRBJ2-7, with a tentative D call TRBD2 (7 bases). The V end lost 4 bases, the J end lost 6 bases, and 14 bases lay between the germline ends. This CDR3 contains 13 residues. In germline, CDR1 is SGHRS, CDR2 YFSETQ. CDR3 residues: CASSPLGGREQYF. The CDR3 DNA sequence: TGCGCCAGCAGCCCTCTCGGGGGGCGCGAGCAGTACTTC.